This is a list of T cell receptor beta chains from one sample in a study of cytomegalovirus exposure and HLA in healthy donors. Only in-frame clones appear in the TCRdb table, and some are missing; sequencing was by immunoSEQ multiplex PCR. Found here are approximately 150,000 clones, about 75% of them singletons; the top ten hold about 3.1%. The sample was PBMCs. The source is a man between 35 and 55 years old in good health and CMV-seronegative. Both conserved end residues are part of each CDR3. Rows may omit the clone size; those that give it use once, few, many or a size class.

>-|TRBJ1-4|TRBV19
CASSFAKGEPNEKLFF
>-|TRBJ1-3|TRBV6-5
CASRYDRVVGNTIYF
>-|TRBJ1-1|TRBV28
CASDSLNTEAFF
>-|TRBJ1-5|TRBV4-1
CASSQAWAGSYQPQHF
>-|TRBJ2-2|TRBV4-3
CASSQPSGANTGELFF
>-|TRBJ1-1|TRBV4-1
CASTTWIGQRTEAFF
>few|TRBJ1-3|TRBV6-6
CASSTPLGGTDTIYF
>few|TRBJ1-4|TRBV5-1
CASSLTGASTTNEKLFF
>-|TRBJ1-1|TRBV6-5
CASRFARTADLEAFF
>-|TRBJ1-1|TRBV2
CASTYGQGNTEAFF
>-|TRBJ2-5|TRBV6-1
CASSGGTAQETQYF
>once|TRBJ1-4|TRBV6-1
CASRRNEKLFF
>-|TRBJ1-5|TRBV28
CASSPGQNKFQPQHF
>once|TRBJ2-5|TRBV28
CASSPGGAGETQYF
>-|TRBJ2-7|TRBV14
CASSQSGRGSYEQYF
>-|TRBJ2-6|TRBV27
CASSLRTGGVKAGANVLTF
>-|TRBJ1-6|TRBV19
CASSPGYSPLHF
>-|TRBJ2-7|TRBV6-1
CANGTVGYEQYF
>-|TRBJ2-1|TRBV11-2
CASSLGTSGSYNEQFF
>few|TRBJ1-1|TRBV5-1
CASSHGTLIAGFMNTEAFF
>-|TRBJ2-3|TRBV7-9
CASSLGGTGVSDTQYF
>-|TRBJ2-2|TRBV7-2
CASSSIGRRASGELFF
>-|TRBJ1-2|TRBV5-1
CASRQQYGQYYGYTF
>once|TRBJ2-3|TRBV6-1
CASSASPDRSGRDTQYF
>-|TRBJ1-1|TRBV19
CASGVTAQGNTEAFF
>once|TRBJ1-2|TRBV10-3
CAISVGAGALSGYTF
>few|TRBJ1-3|TRBV27
CASSSRTGGSGNTIYF
>-|TRBJ2-5|TRBV11-3
CASSSGDETQYF
>few|TRBJ1-2|TRBV15
CATSIVGAGYTF
>-|TRBJ1-6|TRBV6-1
CASSAEQALRNSPLHF
>-|TRBJ2-5|TRBV5-5
CASRIAGGPPETQYF
>-|-|TRBV6-5
CASSLIGLGAYEQYF
>-|TRBJ2-7|TRBV5-1
CASSLSQGTYEQYF
>-|TRBJ2-5|TRBV9
CASSVEPQGEETQYF
>-|TRBJ1-5|TRBV6-1
CASSDRDRGRNQPQHF
>-|TRBJ1-2|TRBV5-1
CASSPIPGQGAGGYTF
>-|TRBJ2-2|TRBV19
CASRGGVRTGELFF
>-|TRBJ1-4|TRBV4-2
CASSVGQGNEKLFF
>-|TRBJ2-3|TRBV29-1
CSVDRDRSTDTQYF
>-|TRBJ2-5|TRBV13
CASSLSLPLEQYF
>-|TRBJ1-5|TRBV19
CASKGGDRGFQPQHF